This T cell receptor beta chain was observed in a study of radiotherapy plus CTLA-4 blockade in lung cancer listed by TCRdb under 2018. With regard to the full study: Objective responses were observed in approximately 19% of enrolled patients, and disease control was achieved in around 30%.

The study tested focal radiation therapy combined with CTLA-4 blockade (ipilimumab) in patients with chemo-refractory metastatic non-small-cell lung cancer. Paper-wide results and their limitations: TCR clones derived from tumors expanded in peripheral blood after treatment with radiotherapy and ipilimumab. Early dynamic changes in blood T cell clones, together with increased serum interferon-beta after radiation, were reported as the strongest predictors of response.

Here V drops 5 bases and J drops 7 bases, and the junction holds 6 bases not matched to any gene. The CDR3 covers 14 residues, taking in both the cysteine and the phenylalanine. Only CDR3 DNA is held: 42 bases, read in frame from base 1. Taken from the germline V gene, the CDR1 and CDR2 loops are SGHAT and FQNNGV. Remarks on this clone: This receptor's antigen is unknown. Base qualities are missing; no much larger clone stands one base away.

Libraries were built with the immunoSEQ multiplex PCR assay. The clones in this table, taken by TCRdb from immuneACCESS, are in-frame only. Not every clone is retained; where verified, under half of the shortfall comes from an unresolved V gene, and the cause of the rest is unknown. For this sample there are some 41,000 clones; less than 75% appear just once. 20% to 30% of the sample is taken by the ten largest. The sequencing used peripheral blood, collected from a patient treated with radiotherapy plus ipilimumab. This sequence was found in a human donor with non-small cell lung cancer who had a partial response to radiotherapy plus ipilimumab. The rearrangement joined TRBV11-2 to TRBJ1-2, and TRBD1 matches 11 of the central bases. The CDR3 region: CASSPDRGRGGYTF. The nucleotide sequence is given as TGTGCCAGCAGCCCGGACAGGGGGCGCGGTGGCTACACCTTC.